The 13 T cell receptor beta chains below all came from one sample that was sequenced in a study of blood T cell repertoires in COVID-19. Measured with immunoSEQ multiplex PCR; TCRdb has only the in-frame clones, and not every one. This sample carries some 200,000 clones, roughly nine tenths of them seen once, and the ten largest clones take 0.7% to 0.8%. The sample was peripheral blood. The receptors stem from a woman between 65 and 79 years old with acute or convalescent COVID-19.

This clone appeared a few times. The J gene is TRBJ2-2, the V gene TRBV5-1; D call uncertain. The V and J ends lost 3 bases and 1 base respectively, with 7 bases between them. CDR3 length: 14 amino acids. CDR1 is SGHRS and CDR2 is YFSETQ in the germline V gene. The CDR3 here is CASSSLGNTGELFF. The CDR3 nucleotides are TGCGCCAGCAGCTCCCTCGGGAACACCGGGGAGCTGTTTTTT.

The chain uses TRBV29-1 and TRBJ2-7; 11 positions match TRBD1. The germline gives CDR1 SQVTM, CDR2 ANQGSEA. CDR3 length equals 15 residues. V lost 6 bases and J lost 0; bases outside the gene matches: 7. The CDR3 loop is CSVVTGTGGSYEQYF. In DNA, the CDR3 is TGCAGCGTAGTTACCGGGACAGGGGGCTCCTACGAGCAGTACTTC.

This rearrangement joins TRBV29-1 to TRBJ1-2, with TRBD1 matching 9 bases. Germline V gene sequence: CDR1 SQVTM, CDR2 ANQGSEA. The CDR3 totals 15 residues. With 5 bases clipped from V and 4 bases from J, the junction kept 11 bases outside the gene matches. CDR3 coding DNA: TGCAGCGTTACCGGGACAGGGAGCCTACTCTATGGCTACACCTTC. Amino acids: CSVTGTGSLLYGYTF.

The V gene is TRBV10-3, the J gene TRBJ1-5; 10 nucleotides match TRBD1. Germline CDR1 reads ENHRY; CDR2 reads SYGVKD. The J segment lost 7 bases and the V segment lost 2 bases, leaving 5 bases of the junction unmatched. CDR3 length equals 15 residues. In DNA, the CDR3 is TGTGCCATCAGTGAGGGGACAGGGGAGGGGCAGCCCCAGCATTTT. It yields the protein CAISEGTGEGQPQHF.

This clone was seen only once. The rearrangement uses TRBV11-2 and TRBJ2-3; TRBD1 might be the D (5 bases). The CDR3 is made up of 14 amino acids. Per germline, CDR1 SGHAT and CDR2 FQNNGV. Between the trimmed V and J ends, which lost 2 bases and 5 bases, there was a span of 11 bases. The CDR3 DNA is TGTGCCAGCAGCTTATCCGCAGGACAAGATACGCAGTATTTT. Protein product: CASSLSAGQDTQYF.

V gene TRBV29-1 combines with J gene TRBJ2-7; TRBD1 matches at 8 bases. The CDR3 loop spans 14 amino acids. Trimming cost V 4 bases and J 4 bases; bases outside gene matches: 9. The germline V gene encodes CDR1 SQVTM and CDR2 ANQGSEA. CDR3 sequence reads: CSVAPGTGEYEQYF. The CDR3 DNA follows: TGCAGCGTTGCCCCCGGGACAGGCGAATACGAGCAGTACTTC.

The chain joins TRBV10-3 to TRBJ2-7; 10 positions match TRBD1. Germline-derived CDR1 and CDR2 are ENHRY and SYGVKD. This CDR3 region has 14 residues. After removal of 4 bases from V and 3 bases from J, the junction contained 3 bases not matched to a gene. CDR3 sequence reads: CAISGTGGNYEQYF. The CDR3 DNA reads TGTGCCATCAGTGGGACAGGGGGAAACTACGAGCAGTACTTC.

This sequence joins TRBV3-1 (or the pseudogene TRBV3-2) and TRBJ2-7; TRBD2 is a possible D gene (6 bases). The CDR3 has 13 residues. Germline CDR1 LGHDT, CDR2 YNNKEL (reference sequence). V lost 4 bases and J 7 bases, leaving 14 bases between the germline ends. CDR3 bases: TGTGCCAGCAGCCCGGGACTTCCCTGGGAGCAGTACTTC. The encoded protein is CASSPGLPWEQYF.

The V gene is TRBV2, the J gene TRBJ2-7; 12 bases fit TRBD1. Trimming took 8 bases from V and 7 from J; bases not matched to a gene: 6. Germline V gives CDR1 SNHLY, CDR2 FYNNEI. The CDR3 is 13 residues long. The DNA of the CDR3 is TGTGCCAGCCTGGGACAGGGGGCGATGGAGCAGTACTTC. As protein: CASLGQGAMEQYF.

The J gene is TRBJ1-3, the V gene TRBV9; D is unclear. The CDR3 spans 14 residues. V dropped 0 bases and J dropped 2 bases, with 6 bases sitting between them. Germline values: CDR1 SGDLS, CDR2 YYNGEE. CDR3 coding DNA: TGTGCCAGCAGCGTAGATCCGGCTGGAAACACCATATATTTT. Amino acid sequence: CASSVDPAGNTIYF.

This chain connects TRBV18 to TRBJ1-1, with D possibly matching TRBD1 (5 bases). This CDR3 has 13 residues. Looked up from germline, CDR1 is KGHSH and CDR2 is LQKENI. V lost 3 bases and J lost 5, with 10 bases in between. CDR3 sequence reads: CASSPRGKTEAFF. DNA of the CDR3: TGTGCCAGCTCACCTCGGGGGAAGACTGAAGCTTTCTTT.

The rearrangement links TRBV4-3 to TRBJ2-1; 12 positions match TRBD2. The CDR3 is 16 residues long. After removal of 1 base from V and 7 bases from J, the junction contained 5 bases not matched to a gene. Germline values: CDR1 LGHNA, CDR2 YSLEER. CDR3 DNA: TGCGCCAGCAGCCAAGCAGGTGGGACTAGCGGGAATGAGCAGTTCTTC. Amino acid sequence: CASSQAGGTSGNEQFF.

The chain joins TRBV18 to TRBJ2-2; D is possibly TRBD1 (5 bases). This CDR3 is 15 amino acids long. Trimming left V 2 bases short and J 3 bases short, with 10 bases between. Germline V lookup: CDR1 KGHSH, CDR2 LQKENI. The CDR3: CASSPNRKDTGELFF. The CDR3, as DNA: TGTGCCAGCTCACCAAACAGGAAGGACACCGGGGAGCTGTTTTTT.